The 17 T cell receptor beta chains given below trace back to one sample, sequenced in a study of blood T cell repertoires in COVID-19. The repertoire was sequenced with immunoSEQ multiplex PCR; TCRdb's copy has only in-frame clones and lacks some. The repertoire holds approximately 90,000 clones, with more than 70% as singletons. Sequencing was carried out using peripheral blood. These receptor sequences come from a human donor with acute or convalescent COVID-19. The donor label of this sample is uncertain.

The chain employs TRBV2 and TRBJ2-1, with 10 positions matching TRBD1. Germline lookup yields CDR1 SNHLY and CDR2 FYNNEI. The CDR3 is made up of 14 amino acids. V dropped 9 bases and J dropped 4; count of bases not matched to a gene: 6. CDR3 region: CASQTGGLYNEQFF. Written as DNA, the CDR3 is TGTGCCAGTCAGACAGGGGGCTTATACAATGAGCAGTTCTTC.

V and J are TRBV9 and TRBJ1-3; TRBD1 might be the D (5 bases). The V end was cut by 1 base, the J end by 0 bases, with 8 bases between. The CDR3 runs to 15 residues. CDR1 is SGDLS and CDR2 is YYNGEE in the germline V gene. The CDR3 loop is CASSVTGDSGNTIYF. The CDR3, as DNA: TGTGCCAGCAGCGTAACAGGAGACTCTGGAAACACCATATATTTT.

The chain uses TRBV5-1 and TRBJ2-3; TRBD2 matches 13 bases. The CDR3 sequence is 18 residues long. Germline V lookup: CDR1 SGHRS, CDR2 YFSETQ. The J segment lost 3 bases and the V segment lost 2 bases, leaving 9 bases of the junction unmatched. CDR3 DNA: TGCGCCAGCAGCTTCGGAGGGGGACTAGCGGGGAGTACAGATACGCAGTATTTT. Residues: CASSFGGGLAGSTDTQYF. The entire variable domain, with the rest obtained from reference TRBV5-1 and TRBJ2-3, is as follows: KAGVTQTPRYLIKTRGQQVTLSCSPISGHRSVSWYQQTPGQGLQFLFEYFSETQRNKGNFPGRFSGRQFSNSRSEMNVSTLELGDSALYLCASSFGGGLAGSTDTQYFGPGTRLTVL.

The chain uses TRBV30 and TRBJ1-4; a weak D match, TRBD1 (5 bases). Trimming cost V 3 bases and J 1 base, with 12 bases left between them. Germline lookup yields CDR1 GTSNPN and CDR2 SVGIG (reference sequence). The CDR3 is 15 residues long. In DNA, the CDR3 is TGTGCCTGGAGCACCCAGGGCGGAACTAATGAAAAACTGTTTTTT. It specifies CAWSTQGGTNEKLFF.

The gene calls are TRBV7-2 and TRBJ1-1; 8 nucleotides agree with TRBD1. This CDR3 region has 14 residues. V lost 3 bases, J lost 6 bases, and 6 bases stayed unmatched. Germline V gene lookup returns CDR1 SGHTA and CDR2 FQGNSA. The CDR3 loop reads CASSFRTGRAEAFF. The DNA for the CDR3 is TGTGCCAGCAGCTTCCGGACAGGGAGGGCTGAAGCTTTCTTT.

The V and J genes are TRBV7-9 and TRBJ2-1; 9 positions match TRBD2. This CDR3 is 17 amino acids long. CDR1 is SEHNR and CDR2 is FQNEAQ in the germline V gene (reference sequence). The junction had 11 bases not matched to a gene; V was cut back by 5 bases and J by 3 bases. CDR3 DNA: TGTGCCAGCAGCACGAAGGGACTAGCATCTGGCTACAATGAGCAGTTCTTC. Translated, it gives CASSTKGLASGYNEQFF.

V is TRBV5-1 and J is TRBJ2-7; 8 bases fit TRBD2. The CDR3 is 17 amino acids. V was pared by 4 bases and J by 7 bases, with 19 bases of the junction left unmatched. Per germline, CDR1 SGHRS and CDR2 YFSETQ. CDR3 loop: CASSRLPSGGAPGEQYF. The CDR3 nucleotides read TGCGCCAGCAGCCGATTACCTTCCGGGGGGGCCCCGGGAGAGCAGTACTTC. The full variable domain, with the rest looked up from reference TRBV5-1 and TRBJ2-7, is KAGVTQTPRYLIKTRGQQVTLSCSPISGHRSVSWYQQTPGQGLQFLFEYFSETQRNKGNFPGRFSGRQFSNSRSEMNVSTLELGDSALYLCASSRLPSGGAPGEQYFGPGTRLTVT.

This sequence joins TRBV13 and TRBJ1-1; TRBD1 might be the D (5 bases). CDR1 is PRHDT and CDR2 is FYEKMQ in the germline V gene (reference sequence). V gave up 6 bases and J gave up 1 base, with 18 bases separating them. CDR3 size: 16 residues. CDR3 protein: CASRLTQGHSNTEAFF. CDR3 DNA: TGTGCCAGCAGACTTACCCAAGGACACTCGAACACTGAAGCTTTCTTT.

This clone was detected only a few times. V usage is TRBV6-5 and J usage is TRBJ2-5, with 8 nucleotides matching TRBD2. CDR3 length: 14 amino acids. The germline CDR1 and CDR2 sequences are MNHEY and SVGAGI. J was trimmed by 1 base and V by 4 bases; bases with no gene match: 2. CDR3 bases: TGTGCCAGCAGTTCGCGGGGGGTCCAAGAGACCCAGTACTTC. Translating gives CASSSRGVQETQYF.

This clone was counted a few times. The CDR3 is CASSRDSQETQYF. The CDR3, as DNA: TGCGCCAGCAGCCGGGACAGCCAAGAGACCCAGTACTTC. The chain couples TRBV5-1 to TRBJ2-5; TRBD1 matches 7 bases. V gave up 4 bases and J gave up 1 base; unmatched junction bases: 1. The CDR3 is 13 amino acids. Germline CDR1 and CDR2: SGHRS and YFSETQ.

The J gene is TRBJ1-6, the V gene TRBV18; D gene ambiguous. Deletions cut 2 bases from V and 4 bases from J, with 9 bases between. The CDR3 has 15 residues. The V gene's germline CDR1 is KGHSH and CDR2 LQKENI. This CDR3 reads CASSPSQIYNSPLHF. The CDR3, as DNA: TGTGCCAGCTCACCAAGTCAGATTTATAATTCACCCCTCCACTTT.

CDR3 coding DNA: TGTGCCAGCAGCGTAACAAGGAGTGCTGGCTACACCTTC. Translation: CASSVTRSAGYTF. The chain uses TRBV9 and TRBJ1-2, with no clear D. CDR1 SGDLS and CDR2 YYNGEE come from the germline V gene. The CDR3 sequence is 13 residues long. With 1 base removed from V and 7 bases from J, the gap between germline ends came to 11 bases.

J is TRBJ2-2 and V is TRBV2, with a weak D call TRBD2 (5 bases). The ends were cut back, 6 bases at V and 1 base at J, with 9 bases in the middle. The CDR3 covers 14 residues. Germline lookup yields CDR1 SNHLY and CDR2 FYNNEI. Written as DNA, the CDR3 is TGTGCCAGCAGGCGGACTGAGAACACCGGGGAGCTGTTTTTT. Its translation is CASRRTENTGELFF.

The V and J genes are TRBV28 and TRBJ1-1; D call uncertain. Germline CDR1 and CDR2: MDHEN and SYDVKM. This CDR3 has 14 residues. The V and J ends lost 7 bases and 2 bases respectively, with 14 bases between them. Here the CDR3 DNA reads TGTGCCAGCAATCCCCCGACACCAAACACTGAAGCTTTCTTT. This encodes CASNPPTPNTEAFF.

The rearrangement uses TRBV30 and TRBJ1-5; D possibly corresponds to TRBD1 (6 bases). Germline V gene lookup returns CDR1 GTSNPN and CDR2 SVGIG (reference sequence). V dropped 1 base and J dropped 7 bases, with 11 bases sitting between them. The CDR3 is 13 amino acids. The DNA for the CDR3 is TGTGCCTGGAGTGGGGGGGGCGGCCAGCCCCAGCATTTT. It encodes CAWSGGGGQPQHF.

The V gene is TRBV24-1, the J gene TRBJ1-2, with TRBD1 as a possible D gene (5 bases). The CDR3 contains 15 residues. Germline V lookup: CDR1 KGHDR, CDR2 SFDVKD. V lost 4 bases and J lost 7, with 18 bases in between. The CDR3 nucleotides are TGTGCCACCAGTGAGTATCCCCAGGGAAAGGGTGGCTACACCTTC. Its translation is CATSEYPQGKGGYTF.

This clone was detected only a few times. The V and J genes are TRBV5-4 and TRBJ2-4, with 9 bases fitting TRBD1. CDR3 length: 15 residues. Germline CDR1 is SGHNT and CDR2 is YYREEE (reference sequence). V lost 5 bases, J lost 4 bases, and 7 bases stayed unmatched. CDR3 DNA: TGTGCCAGCAGTTCACCGGGACAGGGTAAAAACATTCAGTACTTC. Encoded protein: CASSSPGQGKNIQYF. Based on the CDR3 plus reference TRBV5-4 and TRBJ2-4, the full variable domain is ETGVTQSPTHLIKTRGQQVTLRCSSQSGHNTVSWYQQALGQGPQFIFQYYREEENGRGNFPPRFSGLQFPNYSSELNVNALELDDSALYLCASSSPGQGKNIQYFGAGTRLSVL.